This T cell receptor beta chain is from a study of blood T cell repertoires in COVID-19. The repertoire was sequenced with immunoSEQ multiplex PCR; TCRdb's copy has only in-frame clones and lacks some. The sample lists about 82,000 clones, about 80% occurring once. Germline values: CDR1 LNHDA, CDR2 SQIVND (reference sequence). V was pared by 7 bases and J by 5 bases, with 11 bases between. The CDR3 has 12 residues. The gene calls are TRBV19 and TRBJ1-2; D is unresolved. This TCR derives from a woman between 35 and 50 years old with active or convalescent COVID-19. The sequenced sample consisted of peripheral blood. The CDR3 protein is CASKEGTYGYTF. For the CDR3, the DNA is TGTGCCAGTAAGGAGGGCACATATGGCTACACCTTC.